This entry is about one T cell receptor beta chain. These data belong to a study of technical replicates of blood from a few donors. Germline CDR1 and CDR2: GTSNPN and SVGIG (reference sequence). The CDR3 is made up of 16 amino acids. V dropped 3 bases and J dropped 4; count of bases not matched to a gene: 9. Generated by immunoSEQ multiplex PCR, the TCRdb table keeps only in-frame clones and is missing some. The data contain tens of thousands of clones, approximately 94% of them seen just once; the ten biggest clones take up roughly 0.25%. Input material: T cells isolated from PBMCs. This TCR derives from a human donor in good health. The chain employs TRBV30 and TRBJ2-1, with 10 bases that match TRBD2. In DNA form, the CDR3 reads TGTGCCTGGAGCGACTACACTAGCGGGGCGTACAATGAGCAGTTCTTC. Translated, it gives CAWSDYTSGAYNEQFF.